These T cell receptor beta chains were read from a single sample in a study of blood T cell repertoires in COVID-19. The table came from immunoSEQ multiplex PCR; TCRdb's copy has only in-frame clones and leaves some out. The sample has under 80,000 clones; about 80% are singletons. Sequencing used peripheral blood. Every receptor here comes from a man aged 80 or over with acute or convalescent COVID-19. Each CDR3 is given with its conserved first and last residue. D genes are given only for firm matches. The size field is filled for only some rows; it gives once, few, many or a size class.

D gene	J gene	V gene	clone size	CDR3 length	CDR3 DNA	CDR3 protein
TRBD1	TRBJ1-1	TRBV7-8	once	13	TGTGCCAGCAGCCTGGGGACAGACGTTGAAGCTTTCTTT	CASSLGTDVEAFF
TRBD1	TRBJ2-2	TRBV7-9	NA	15	TGTGCCAGCAGCTTACCCTACGGACAGGCCGGGGAGCTGTTTTTT	CASSLPYGQAGELFF
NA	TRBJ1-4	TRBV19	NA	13	TGTGCCAGTAGTGAGGCAGGGGATGAAAAACTGTTTTTT	CASSEAGDEKLFF
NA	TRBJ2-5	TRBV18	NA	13	TGTGCCAGCTCACCTAGGGGACAAGAGACCCAGTACTTC	CASSPRGQETQYF
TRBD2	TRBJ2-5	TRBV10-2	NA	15	TGCGCCAGCAGTGGCTGGCTAGCGGGAAGAGAGACCCAGTACTTC	CASSGWLAGRETQYF
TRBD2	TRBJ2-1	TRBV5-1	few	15	TGCGCCAGCAGCTTTTCACTAGCGGATAGCAATGAGCAGTTCTTC	CASSFSLADSNEQFF
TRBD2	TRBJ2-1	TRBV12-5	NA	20	TGTGCTAGTGGTTTGCCCCGACTAGCGGGGGGGCCCCCTACCTACAATGAGCAGTTCTTC	CASGLPRLAGGPPTYNEQFF
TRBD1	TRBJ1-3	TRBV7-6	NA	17	TGTGCCAGCAGCTTACCTCCGGGACAGGGATCCGGAAACACCATATATTTT	CASSLPPGQGSGNTIYF
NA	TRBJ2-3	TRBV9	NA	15	TGTGCCAGCAGCGTATTTGGCGGGCCGCGGGATACGCAGTATTTT	CASSVFGGPRDTQYF
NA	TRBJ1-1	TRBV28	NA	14	TGTGCCAGCAGTTTAAGGCGGATGAACACTGAAGCTTTCTTT	CASSLRRMNTEAFF
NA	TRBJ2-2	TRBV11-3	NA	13	TGTGCCAGCAGCTTAGTCCTCACCGGGGAGCTGTTTTTT	CASSLVLTGELFF
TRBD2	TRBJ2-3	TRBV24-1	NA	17	TGTGCCACCAGTGATTTGAGCCTAGCGGGGGCCAGAGATACGCAGTATTTT	CATSDLSLAGARDTQYF
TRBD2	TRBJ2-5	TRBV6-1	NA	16	TGTGCCAGCAGTGAAGGGGTAGCGGGGGGCTTAGAGACCCAGTACTTC	CASSEGVAGGLETQYF
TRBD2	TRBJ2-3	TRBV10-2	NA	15	TGCGCCAGCAGCCAACCCGGACTAGGGGCAGATACGCAGTATTTT	CASSQPGLGADTQYF
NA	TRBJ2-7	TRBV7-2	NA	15	TGTGCCAGCAGCTTAGCTGTAGCTCTTTCCTACGAGCAGTACTTC	CASSLAVALSYEQYF
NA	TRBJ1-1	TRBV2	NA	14	TGTGCCAGCAGTGAATTGAGGGAAGCCACTGAAGCTTTCTTT	CASSELREATEAFF